This T cell receptor (beta chain) is drawn from a study of cytomegalovirus exposure and HLA in healthy donors. The overall study: A previous analysis identified 95 million to 140 million unique TCR beta sequences derived from some 170 million T cells.

PCR employed 60 Vbeta and 13 Jbeta primers. Clones were read by immunoSEQ multiplex PCR, and TCRdb kept only the in-frame ones, dropping some. The sample includes about 200,000 clones, over 9.5% seen only once; the top ten take more than 7%. About this clone itself: Its cognate antigen is unknown.

This CDR3 region has 15 residues. In germline, CDR1 is SGDLS, CDR2 YYNGEE. Trimming shortened V by 4 bases and J by 2 bases, and 14 bases separated the two germline ends. Study-level findings and limits: A list of around 150 TCR beta chains associated with cytomegalovirus was given. Further analysis was carried out later, and it showed several of the most significant clusters appearing linked to common viral pathogens. Trimming of TCR beta V- and J-genes showed a link, identified in a later analysis, to a missense DCLRE1C variant.

Sequenced sample: PBMCs. The rearrangement joins TRBV9 to TRBJ2-3, with D possibly being TRBD2 (5 bases). This sequence was found in a man between 50 and 59 years old in good health and CMV-seropositive. The CDR3 region is CASSPLSADTDTQYF. The CDR3 DNA reads TGTGCCAGCAGCCCTCTTTCAGCGGACACAGATACGCAGTATTTT.